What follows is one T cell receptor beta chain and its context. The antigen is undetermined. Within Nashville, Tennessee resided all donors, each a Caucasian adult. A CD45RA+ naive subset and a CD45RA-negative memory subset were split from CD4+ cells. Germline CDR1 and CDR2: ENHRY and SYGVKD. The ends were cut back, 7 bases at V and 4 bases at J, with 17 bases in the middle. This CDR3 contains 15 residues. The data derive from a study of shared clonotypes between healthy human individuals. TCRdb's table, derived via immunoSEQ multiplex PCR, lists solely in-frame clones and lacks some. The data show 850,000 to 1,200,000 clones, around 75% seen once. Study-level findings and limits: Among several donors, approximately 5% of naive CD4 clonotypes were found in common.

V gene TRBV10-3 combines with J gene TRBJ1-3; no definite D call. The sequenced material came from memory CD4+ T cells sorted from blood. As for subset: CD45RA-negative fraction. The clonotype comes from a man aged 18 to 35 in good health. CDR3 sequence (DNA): TGTGCCATCACCCAGGACCGGTCGCGGGGAAACACCATATATTTT. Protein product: CAITQDRSRGNTIYF.